The 22 T cell receptor beta chains below all came from one sample that was sequenced in a study of CD8 T cells in Susac syndrome. Reverse transcription of about 0.45 to 1 ug RNA was performed with random hexamers. TCRdb reanalysed the immunoSEQ multiplex PCR reads using MiXCR and keeps one entry per CDR3 protein. The sample holds about 180,000 distinct CDR3 sequences, around 94% seen once. Input material: CD4+ T cells from PBMCs. The receptor source for this set is a human donor with Susac syndrome.

This chain links TRBV27 with TRBJ2-7; TRBD2 is a possible D gene (6 bases). The V end was cut by 5 bases, the J end by 5 bases, with 16 bases between. The CDR3 is 14 residues long. Germline-derived CDR1 and CDR2 are MNHEY and SMNVEV (reference sequence). CDR3 in DNA: TGTGCCAGCAGTCCGGGGACTTTGGGTCACGAGCAGTACTTC. As protein: CASSPGTLGHEQYF.

In nucleotides, the CDR3 is TGTGCCAGCAGCCCTCAGGGGAGCTCCTATAATTCACCCCTCCACTTT. The encoded protein is CASSPQGSSYNSPLHF. V and J are TRBV7-2 and TRBJ1-6; tentative D call: TRBD1 (6 bases). Trimming took off 5 bases at V and 0 bases at J, with 11 bases between the two ends. The CDR3 totals 16 residues. The germline V gene encodes CDR1 SGHTA and CDR2 FQGNSA.

The chain employs TRBV29-1 and TRBJ2-5; 11 bases are shared with TRBD2. The CDR3 has 15 residues. With V trimmed by 4 bases and J by 0 bases, 4 bases remained unmatched. Germline CDR1 SQVTM, CDR2 ANQGSEA. CDR3 nucleotide sequence: TGCAGCGTTGGACTAGCGGGAACGTACCAAGAGACCCAGTACTTC. Amino acid sequence: CSVGLAGTYQETQYF.

This sequence joins TRBV12-3 or TRBV12-4 and TRBJ2-3, with D perhaps matching TRBD2 (5 bases). This CDR3 spans 13 amino acids. The V end lost 2 bases, the J end lost 5 bases, and 8 bases lay between the germline ends. Here the CDR3 reads CASSLLAGDTQYF. The CDR3 DNA reads TGTGCCAGCAGTTTACTAGCCGGAGATACGCAGTATTTT.

This sequence joins TRBV6-1 and TRBJ2-7; D may be TRBD1 (5 bases). V was clipped by 8 bases and J by 2 bases, with 16 bases between them. The CDR3 loop spans 14 amino acids. The germline V gene encodes CDR1 MNHNS and CDR2 SASEGT. CDR3 sequence: CASVLLPGTYEQYF. The DNA of the CDR3 is TGTGCCAGCGTCCTTTTGCCAGGGACCTACGAGCAGTACTTC.

J is TRBJ1-6 and V is TRBV7-9; weak D call: TRBD1 (6 bases). CDR3 length: 15 residues. CDR1 is SEHNR, CDR2 FQNEAQ, per germline (reference sequence). The V end lost 7 bases, the J end lost 8 bases, and 18 bases lay between the germline ends. Written as DNA, the CDR3 is TGTGCCAGCAACTTCTCATCAGGGGTTTATTCACCCCTCCACTTT. Protein product: CASNFSSGVYSPLHF.

The sample holds one count of this clonotype. The chain is built from TRBV5-1 and TRBJ2-2, with 8 bases identical to TRBD1. Germline V lookup: CDR1 SGHRS, CDR2 YFSETQ. J lost 0 bases, V lost 4 bases, and 5 bases had no gene match. The CDR3 has 16 residues. The CDR3: CASSVTGVANTGELFF. In DNA, the CDR3 is TGCGCCAGCAGCGTGACAGGGGTGGCGAACACCGGGGAGCTGTTTTTT.

This clonotype was recorded only once. V is TRBV6-2 or TRBV6-3 and J is TRBJ2-1; no clear D. Per germline, CDR1 MNHEY and CDR2 SVGEGT. The CDR3 consists of 15 residues. Trimming removed 6 bases from V and 7 bases from J, with 19 bases in between. CDR3 amino acids: CASRPEQGSRNEQFF. CDR3 coding DNA: TGTGCCAGCAGACCCGAACAAGGATCTCGTAATGAGCAGTTCTTC.

This clonotype has a single count. This sequence joins TRBV4-2 and TRBJ2-7; tentatively, D is TRBD2 (5 bases). The CDR3 consists of 13 residues. Germline CDR1 is LGHNA and CDR2 is YNFKEQ. Between the trimmed V and J ends, which lost 0 bases and 5 bases, there was a span of 8 bases. Here the CDR3 reads CASSQDLGNEQYF. CDR3 bases: TGTGCCAGCAGCCAAGATCTCGGGAACGAGCAGTACTTC.

CDR3 protein: CASSSTGPGELFF. The CDR3 nucleotides read TGTGCCAGCAGCTCCACCGGGCCCGGGGAGCTGTTTTTT. The gene calls are TRBV7-9 and TRBJ2-2; the D is unclear. V dropped 4 bases and J dropped 6 bases, with 9 bases sitting between them. Germline V CDR1 and CDR2: SEHNR, FQNEAQ (reference sequence). This CDR3 region has 13 residues.

This clonotype was counted a single time. The J gene is TRBJ2-7, the V gene TRBV27; maybe TRBD2 (5 bases). V gave up 3 bases and J gave up 0 bases, with 6 bases separating them. CDR1 MNHEY and CDR2 SMNVEV come from the germline V gene (reference sequence). The CDR3 is made up of 13 amino acids. CDR3 in amino acids: CASSLRDSYEQYF. The CDR3 nucleotides are TGTGCCAGCAGTTTGAGGGACTCCTACGAGCAGTACTTC.

The CDR3 bases are TGCGCCAGCAGCCACCTCAGGGGTCTGAGGAGCTACACCTTC. Translation gives CASSHLRGLRSYTF. V usage is TRBV4-1 and J usage is TRBJ1-2, with D perhaps matching TRBD1 (6 bases). Germline values: CDR1 MGHRA, CDR2 YSYEKL. V lost 3 bases to trimming and J lost 9 bases, with 17 bases between them. The CDR3 has 14 residues.

The V call is TRBV20-1, the J call TRBJ2-7; D might be TRBD2 (5 bases). CDR3 length equals 13 residues. Germline CDR1 is DFQATT and CDR2 is SNEGSKA (reference sequence). The ends were cut back, 3 bases at V and 2 bases at J, with 11 bases in the middle. The CDR3 is CSASLAGPYEQYF. The CDR3, as DNA: TGCAGTGCTAGCTTGGCGGGTCCCTACGAGCAGTACTTC.

The gene calls are TRBV20-1 and TRBJ1-1; 7 nucleotides line up with TRBD1. V lost 1 base, J lost 1 base, and 6 bases stayed unmatched. This CDR3 region has 15 residues. Germline CDR1 is DFQATT and CDR2 is SNEGSKA (reference sequence). CDR3 coding DNA: TGCAGTGCTAGAGTGGGGACAGCCTCGAACACTGAAGCTTTCTTT. Its protein product is CSARVGTASNTEAFF.

The chain uses TRBV18 and TRBJ1-1, with a possible D match to TRBD1 (5 bases). The CDR3 sequence is 16 residues long. CDR1 is KGHSH, CDR2 LQKENI, per germline. The V end was cut by 1 base, the J end by 4 bases, with 16 bases between. In DNA form, the CDR3 reads TGTGCCAGCTCACCACTCGAAAAGGGGATGGGCACTGAAGCTTTCTTT. Translating it yields CASSPLEKGMGTEAFF.

The chain couples TRBV20-1 to TRBJ1-6, with a weak D call TRBD1 (6 bases). From germline, CDR1 is DFQATT and CDR2 SNEGSKA (reference sequence). The CDR3 is 16 amino acids. V was clipped by 0 bases and J by 9 bases, with 18 bases between them. CDR3 nucleotides: TGCAGTGCTAGAGAACGGACAGTAGTGGGTAGTTCACCCCTCCACTTT. It codes for CSARERTVVGSSPLHF.

The chain is built from TRBV29-1 and TRBJ1-3, with D perhaps matching TRBD1 (6 bases). The ends were cut back, 5 bases at V and 1 base at J, with 12 bases in the middle. In germline, CDR1 is SQVTM, CDR2 ANQGSEA. This CDR3 is 14 amino acids long. The CDR3 DNA is TGCAGCGTTCGGAAAGGGGGTTCTGGAAACACCATATATTTT. It codes for CSVRKGGSGNTIYF.

The V call is TRBV20-1, the J call TRBJ1-1; D remains unclear. V was clipped by 6 bases and J by 2 bases, with 19 bases between them. The CDR3 has 15 amino acids. Germline V CDR1 and CDR2: DFQATT, SNEGSKA (reference sequence). The DNA of the CDR3 is TGCAGTGCCCGGCTCTTGTCCCCCTTCAACACTGAAGCTTTCTTT. Translation: CSARLLSPFNTEAFF.

This chain connects TRBV6-1 to TRBJ1-1; a weak D match, TRBD1 (5 bases). In germline, CDR1 is MNHNS, CDR2 SASEGT. Trimming pared 5 bases from V and 2 bases from J, leaving 15 bases between. The CDR3 is 15 amino acids. CDR3 sequence: CASSPLGRDNTEAFF. The CDR3 coding sequence is TGTGCCAGCAGTCCCCTTGGCAGGGACAACACTGAAGCTTTCTTT.

In its sample, this clonotype was seen once. V usage is TRBV2 and J usage is TRBJ1-5; D might be TRBD1 (5 bases). This CDR3 spans 15 amino acids. Germline loops: CDR1 SNHLY, CDR2 FYNNEI. Trimming took off 4 bases at V and 3 bases at J, with 13 bases between the two ends. CDR3 in amino acids: CASSGGRGVNQPQHF. CDR3 DNA: TGTGCCAGCAGTGGGGGCCGGGGGGTCAATCAGCCCCAGCATTTT.

The chain combines TRBV4-1 with TRBJ1-1; D is uncertain. Trimming cost V 0 bases and J 5 bases, with 10 bases left between them. The CDR3 is made up of 14 amino acids. The germline gives CDR1 MGHRA, CDR2 YSYEKL. In DNA form, the CDR3 reads TGCGCCAGCAGCCAAGAGATGAGGGTTACTGAAGCTTTCTTT. This encodes CASSQEMRVTEAFF.

This chain joins TRBV6-2 or TRBV6-3 and TRBJ2-6; D ambiguous. V gave up 0 bases and J gave up 4 bases, with 10 bases separating them. CDR1 is MNHEY, CDR2 SVGEGT, per germline. The CDR3 runs 16 residues. The CDR3 loop is CASSYSKATGANVLTF. The DNA for the CDR3 is TGTGCCAGCAGTTACTCGAAGGCCACGGGGGCCAACGTCCTGACTTTC.